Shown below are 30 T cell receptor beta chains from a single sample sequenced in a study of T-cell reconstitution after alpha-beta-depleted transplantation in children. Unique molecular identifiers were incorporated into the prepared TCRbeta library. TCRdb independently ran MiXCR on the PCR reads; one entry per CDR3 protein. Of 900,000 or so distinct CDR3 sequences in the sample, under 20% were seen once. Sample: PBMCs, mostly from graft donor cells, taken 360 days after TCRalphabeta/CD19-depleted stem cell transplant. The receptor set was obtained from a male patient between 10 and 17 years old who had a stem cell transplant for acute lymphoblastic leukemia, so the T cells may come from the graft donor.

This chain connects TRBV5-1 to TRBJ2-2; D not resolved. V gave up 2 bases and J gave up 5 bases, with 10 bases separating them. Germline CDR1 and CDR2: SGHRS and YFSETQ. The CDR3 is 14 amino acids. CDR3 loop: CASSFRKLTGELFF. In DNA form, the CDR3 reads TGCGCCAGCAGCTTCCGCAAACTTACCGGGGAGCTGTTTTTT.

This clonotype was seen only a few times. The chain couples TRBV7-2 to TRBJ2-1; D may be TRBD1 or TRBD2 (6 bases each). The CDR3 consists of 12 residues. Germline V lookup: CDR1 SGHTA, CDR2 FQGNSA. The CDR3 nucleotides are TGTGGGGGGGCAACGGGAGAGGATGAGCAGTTCTTC. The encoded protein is CGGATGEDEQFF. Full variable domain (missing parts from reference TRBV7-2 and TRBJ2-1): GAGVSQSPSNKVTEKGKDVELRCDPISGHTALYWYRQSLGQGLEFLIYFQGNSAPDKSGLPSDRFSAERTGGSVSTLTIQRTQQEDSAVYLCGGATGEDEQFFGPGTRLTVL.

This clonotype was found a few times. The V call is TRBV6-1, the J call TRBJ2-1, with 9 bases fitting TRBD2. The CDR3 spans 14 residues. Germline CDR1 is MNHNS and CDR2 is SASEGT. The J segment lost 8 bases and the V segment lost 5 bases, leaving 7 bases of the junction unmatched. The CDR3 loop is CASSIAGVSHEQFF. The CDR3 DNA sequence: TGTGCCAGCAGTATAGCGGGAGTGTCCCATGAGCAGTTCTTC.

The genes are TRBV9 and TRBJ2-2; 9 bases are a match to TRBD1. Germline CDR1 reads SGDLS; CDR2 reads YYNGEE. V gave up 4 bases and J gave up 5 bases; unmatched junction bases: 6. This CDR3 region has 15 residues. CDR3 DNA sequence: TGTGCCAGCAGCTTCCGGGACAGGGATACCGGGGAGCTGTTTTTT. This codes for CASSFRDRDTGELFF.

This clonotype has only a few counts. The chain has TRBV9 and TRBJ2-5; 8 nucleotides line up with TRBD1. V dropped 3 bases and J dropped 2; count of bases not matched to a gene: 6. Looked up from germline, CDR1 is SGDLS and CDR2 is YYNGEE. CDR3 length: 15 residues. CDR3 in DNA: TGTGCCAGCAGCGGGGAGACAGGGGTACAAGAGACCCAGTACTTC. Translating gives CASSGETGVQETQYF.

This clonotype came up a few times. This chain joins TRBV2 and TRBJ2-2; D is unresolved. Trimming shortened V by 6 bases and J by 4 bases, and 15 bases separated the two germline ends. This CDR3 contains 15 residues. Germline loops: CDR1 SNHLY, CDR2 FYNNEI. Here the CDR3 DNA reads TGTGCCAGCAGGGAGAGACACATTCTCACCGGGGAGCTGTTTTTT. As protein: CASRERHILTGELFF.

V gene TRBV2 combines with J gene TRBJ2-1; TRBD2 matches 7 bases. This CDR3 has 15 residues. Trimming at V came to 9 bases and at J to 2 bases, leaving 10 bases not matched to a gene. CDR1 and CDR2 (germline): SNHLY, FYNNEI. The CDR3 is CASTPSSGTYNEQFF. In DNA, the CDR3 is TGTGCCAGTACACCTTCTAGCGGTACCTACAATGAGCAGTTCTTC.

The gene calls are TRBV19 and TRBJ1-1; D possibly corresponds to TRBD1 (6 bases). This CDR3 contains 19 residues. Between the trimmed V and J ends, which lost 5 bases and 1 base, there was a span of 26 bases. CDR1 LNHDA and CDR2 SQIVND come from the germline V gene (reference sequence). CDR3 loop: CASSSGGSWSALGNTEAFF. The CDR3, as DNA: TGTGCCAGTAGTTCGGGGGGCTCTTGGTCCGCCCTAGGGAACACTGAAGCTTTCTTT.

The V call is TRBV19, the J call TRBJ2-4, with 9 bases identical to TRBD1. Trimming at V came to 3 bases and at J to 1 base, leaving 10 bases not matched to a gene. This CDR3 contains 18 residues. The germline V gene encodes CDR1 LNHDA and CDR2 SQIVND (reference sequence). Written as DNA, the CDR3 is TGTGCCAGTAGTATCCGGGACAGGGTGCGGAGCGCCAAAAACATTCAGTACTTC. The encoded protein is CASSIRDRVRSAKNIQYF.

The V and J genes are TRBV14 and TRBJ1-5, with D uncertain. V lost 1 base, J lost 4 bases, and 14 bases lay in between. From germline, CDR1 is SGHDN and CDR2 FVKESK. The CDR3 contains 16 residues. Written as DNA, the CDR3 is TGTGCCAGCAGCCAAGCCGAAAAGTGGAGTAATCAGCCCCAGCATTTT. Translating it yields CASSQAEKWSNQPQHF.

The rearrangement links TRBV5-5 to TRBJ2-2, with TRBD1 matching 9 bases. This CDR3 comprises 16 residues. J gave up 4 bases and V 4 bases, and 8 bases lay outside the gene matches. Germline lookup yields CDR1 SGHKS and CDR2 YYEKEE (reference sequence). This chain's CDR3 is CASSKDRGGITGELFF. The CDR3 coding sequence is TGTGCCAGCAGCAAGGACAGGGGAGGAATCACCGGGGAGCTGTTTTTT.

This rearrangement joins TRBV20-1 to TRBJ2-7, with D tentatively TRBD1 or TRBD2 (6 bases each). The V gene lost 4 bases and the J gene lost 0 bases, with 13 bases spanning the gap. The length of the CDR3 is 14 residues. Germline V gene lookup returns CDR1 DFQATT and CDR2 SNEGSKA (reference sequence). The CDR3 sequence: CSATGGGVSYEQYF. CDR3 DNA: TGCAGTGCTACCGGGGGCGGGGTCTCCTACGAGCAGTACTTC.

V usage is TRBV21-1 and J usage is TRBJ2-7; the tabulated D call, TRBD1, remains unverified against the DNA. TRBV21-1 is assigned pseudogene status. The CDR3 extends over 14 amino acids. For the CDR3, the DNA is TGTGCCAGCAGCAAAGCACAGGGGGCTTACGAGCAGTACTTC. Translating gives CASSKAQGAYEQYF.

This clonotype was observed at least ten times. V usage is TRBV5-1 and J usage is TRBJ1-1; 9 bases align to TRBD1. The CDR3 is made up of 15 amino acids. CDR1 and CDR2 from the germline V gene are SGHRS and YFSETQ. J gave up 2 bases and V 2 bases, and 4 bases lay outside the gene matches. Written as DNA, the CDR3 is TGCGCCAGCAGCTTAACAGGGGGCGCAAACACTGAAGCTTTCTTT. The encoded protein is CASSLTGGANTEAFF. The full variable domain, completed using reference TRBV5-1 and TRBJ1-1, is KAGVTQTPRYLIKTRGQQVTLSCSPISGHRSVSWYQQTPGQGLQFLFEYFSETQRNKGNFPGRFSGRQFSNSRSEMNVSTLELGDSALYLCASSLTGGANTEAFFGQGTRLTVV.

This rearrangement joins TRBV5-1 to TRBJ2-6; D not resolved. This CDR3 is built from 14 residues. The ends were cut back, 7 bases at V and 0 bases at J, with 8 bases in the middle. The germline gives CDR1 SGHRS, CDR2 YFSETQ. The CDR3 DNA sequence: TGCGCCAGCTTTCCATTCTCTGGGGCCAACGTCCTGACTTTC. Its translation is CASFPFSGANVLTF. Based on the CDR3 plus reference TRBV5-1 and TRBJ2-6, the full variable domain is KAGVTQTPRYLIKTRGQQVTLSCSPISGHRSVSWYQQTPGQGLQFLFEYFSETQRNKGNFPGRFSGRQFSNSRSEMNVSTLELGDSALYLCASFPFSGANVLTFGAGSRLTVL.

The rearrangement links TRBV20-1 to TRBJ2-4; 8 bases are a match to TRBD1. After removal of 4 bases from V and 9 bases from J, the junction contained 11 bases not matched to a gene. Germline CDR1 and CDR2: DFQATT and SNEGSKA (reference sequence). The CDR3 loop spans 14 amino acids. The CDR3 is CSAIPRGQGAIQYF. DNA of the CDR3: TGCAGTGCTATCCCCCGGGGGCAGGGGGCCATTCAGTACTTC.

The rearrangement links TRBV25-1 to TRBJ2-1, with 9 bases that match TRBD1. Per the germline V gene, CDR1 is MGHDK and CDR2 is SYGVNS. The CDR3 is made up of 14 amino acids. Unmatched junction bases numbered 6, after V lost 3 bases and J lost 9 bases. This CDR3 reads CASSEGTGPTEQFF. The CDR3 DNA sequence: TGTGCCAGCAGTGAGGGGACAGGGCCCACTGAGCAGTTCTTC.

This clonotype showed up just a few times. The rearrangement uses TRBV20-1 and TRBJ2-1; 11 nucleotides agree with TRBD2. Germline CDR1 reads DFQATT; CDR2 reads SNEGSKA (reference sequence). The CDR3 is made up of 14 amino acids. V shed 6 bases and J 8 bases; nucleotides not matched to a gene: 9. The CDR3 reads CSAPTSGSFYEQFF. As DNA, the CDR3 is TGCAGTGCACCTACTAGCGGGAGTTTCTATGAGCAGTTCTTC.

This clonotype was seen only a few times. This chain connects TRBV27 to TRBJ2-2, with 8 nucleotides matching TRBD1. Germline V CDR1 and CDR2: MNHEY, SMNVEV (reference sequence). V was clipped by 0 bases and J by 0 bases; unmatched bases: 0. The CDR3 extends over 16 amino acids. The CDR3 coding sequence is TGTGCCAGCAGTTTATCACAGGGGGCGAACACCGGGGAGCTGTTTTTT. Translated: CASSLSQGANTGELFF.

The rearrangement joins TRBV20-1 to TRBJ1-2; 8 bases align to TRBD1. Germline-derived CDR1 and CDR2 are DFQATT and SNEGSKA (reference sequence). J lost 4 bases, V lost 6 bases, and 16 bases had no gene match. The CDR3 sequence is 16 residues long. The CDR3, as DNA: TGCAGTGCCACGCGGGGGACAGGTCAATGGGGCTATGGCTACACCTTC. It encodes CSATRGTGQWGYGYTF.

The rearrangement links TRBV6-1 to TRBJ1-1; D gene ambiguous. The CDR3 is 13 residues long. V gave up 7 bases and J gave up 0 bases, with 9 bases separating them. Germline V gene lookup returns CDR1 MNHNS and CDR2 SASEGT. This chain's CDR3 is CASKEHLNTEAFF. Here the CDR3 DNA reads TGTGCCAGCAAGGAACACCTGAACACTGAAGCTTTCTTT.

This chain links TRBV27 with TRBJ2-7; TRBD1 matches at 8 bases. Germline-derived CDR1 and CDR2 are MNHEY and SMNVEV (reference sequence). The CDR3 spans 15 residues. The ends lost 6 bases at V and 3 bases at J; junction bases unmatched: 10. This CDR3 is CASSPRSGTGYEQYF. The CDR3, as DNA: TGTGCCAGCAGCCCCCGCTCCGGGACAGGCTACGAGCAGTACTTC.

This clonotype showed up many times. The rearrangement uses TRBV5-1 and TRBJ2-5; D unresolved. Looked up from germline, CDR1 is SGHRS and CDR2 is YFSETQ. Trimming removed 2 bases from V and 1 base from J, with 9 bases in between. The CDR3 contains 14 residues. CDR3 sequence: CASSLKLPQETQYF. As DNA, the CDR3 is TGCGCCAGCAGCTTAAAACTACCCCAAGAGACCCAGTACTTC. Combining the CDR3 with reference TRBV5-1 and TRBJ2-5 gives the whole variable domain KAGVTQTPRYLIKTRGQQVTLSCSPISGHRSVSWYQQTPGQGLQFLFEYFSETQRNKGNFPGRFSGRQFSNSRSEMNVSTLELGDSALYLCASSLKLPQETQYFGPGTRLLVL.

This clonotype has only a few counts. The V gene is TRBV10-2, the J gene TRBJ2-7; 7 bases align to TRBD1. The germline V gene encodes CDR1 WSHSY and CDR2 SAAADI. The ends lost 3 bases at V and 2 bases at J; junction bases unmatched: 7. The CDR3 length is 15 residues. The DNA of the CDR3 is TGCGCCAGCAGTGATCCGACAGGGCCACCCTACGAGCAGTACTTC. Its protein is CASSDPTGPPYEQYF.

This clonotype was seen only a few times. This CDR3 is CASSPGPLSSYEQYF. The CDR3 DNA follows: TGCGCCAGCAGCCCGGGACCCCTAAGCTCCTACGAGCAGTACTTC. V is TRBV5-1 and J is TRBJ2-7, with D tentatively TRBD1 or TRBD2 (5 bases each). CDR1 is SGHRS, CDR2 YFSETQ, per germline. V lost 4 bases and J 0 bases, leaving 14 bases between the germline ends. The CDR3 runs to 15 residues.

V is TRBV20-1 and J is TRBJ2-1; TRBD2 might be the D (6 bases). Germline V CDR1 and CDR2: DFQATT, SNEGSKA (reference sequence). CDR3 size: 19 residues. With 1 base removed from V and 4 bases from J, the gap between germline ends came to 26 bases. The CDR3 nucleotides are TGCAGTGCTAGAGGGGGGGTTAGGCAACTACACTGGAGATACAATGAGCAGTTCTTC. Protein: CSARGGVRQLHWRYNEQFF.

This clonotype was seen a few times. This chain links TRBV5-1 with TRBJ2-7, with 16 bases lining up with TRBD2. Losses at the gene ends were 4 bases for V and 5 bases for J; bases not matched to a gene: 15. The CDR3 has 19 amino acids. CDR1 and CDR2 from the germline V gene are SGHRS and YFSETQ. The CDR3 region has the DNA TGCGCCAGCAGCAGTCTGACCGGGACTAGCGGGAGGGCCGACGACGAGCAGTACTTC. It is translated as CASSSLTGTSGRADDEQYF.

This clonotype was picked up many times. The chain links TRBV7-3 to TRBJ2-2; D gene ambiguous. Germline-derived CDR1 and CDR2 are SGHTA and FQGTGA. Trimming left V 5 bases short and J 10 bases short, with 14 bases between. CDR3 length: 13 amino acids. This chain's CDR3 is CASSLTNPVELFF. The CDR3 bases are TGTGCCAGCAGCCTGACAAATCCGGTGGAGCTGTTTTTT.

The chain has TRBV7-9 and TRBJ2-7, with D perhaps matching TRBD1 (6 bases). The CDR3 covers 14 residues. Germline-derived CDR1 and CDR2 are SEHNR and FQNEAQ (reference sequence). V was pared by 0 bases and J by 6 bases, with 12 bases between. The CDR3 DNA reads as TGTGCCAGCAGCTTAGCGGCAGGGGTGCGCGAGCAGTACTTC. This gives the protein CASSLAAGVREQYF.

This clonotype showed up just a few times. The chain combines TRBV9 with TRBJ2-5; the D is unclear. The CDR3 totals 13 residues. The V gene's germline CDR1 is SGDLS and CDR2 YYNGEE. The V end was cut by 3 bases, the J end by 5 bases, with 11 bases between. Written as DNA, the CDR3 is TGTGCCAGCAGCGCCGACTTGAGGGAGACCCAGTACTTC. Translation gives CASSADLRETQYF.